This entry lists 14 T cell receptor beta chains sequenced from one sample in a study of blood T cell repertoires in COVID-19. Generated by immunoSEQ multiplex PCR, the TCRdb table keeps only in-frame clones and is missing some. The table shows 70,000 to 100,000 clones, with roughly nine tenths occurring only once. Input material: peripheral blood. Receptors were obtained from a woman aged 55-69 years with COVID-19, enrolled during active disease.

This chain links TRBV7-2 with TRBJ2-1, with 12 bases matching TRBD2. Unmatched junction bases numbered 8, after V lost 1 base and J lost 10 bases. The CDR3 sequence is 16 residues long. Germline V lookup: CDR1 SGHTA, CDR2 FQGNSA. DNA for the CDR3: TGTGCCAGCAGCTTAGGAGCTAGCGGGGGGGTATACGAGCAGTTCTTC. Amino acids: CASSLGASGGVYEQFF.

The chain has TRBV11-2 and TRBJ2-7; possible D gene TRBD2, 6 bases. CDR1 SGHAT and CDR2 FQNNGV come from the germline V gene. With 0 bases removed from V and 7 bases from J, the gap between germline ends came to 10 bases. This CDR3 contains 13 residues. The CDR3 DNA is TGTGCCAGCAGCTTAGAAGGGGCGGGGGAGCAGTACTTC. Translated, it gives CASSLEGAGEQYF.

This clone was seen a handful of times. The V gene is TRBV11-2, the J gene TRBJ1-1, with 10 bases identical to TRBD1. The CDR3 has 18 residues. CDR1 is SGHAT, CDR2 FQNNGV, per germline. Trimming removed 1 base from V and 4 bases from J; junction bases left unmatched: 12. This chain's CDR3 is CASSLGRTGGGKSTEAFF. Here the CDR3 DNA reads TGTGCCAGCAGCTTAGGGAGGACAGGGGGGGGAAAAAGCACTGAAGCTTTCTTT.

This chain joins TRBV4-3 and TRBJ1-3; D unclear. CDR1 and CDR2 from the germline V gene are LGHNA and YSLEER. This CDR3 spans 15 amino acids. V lost 1 base and J lost 0, with 7 bases in between. Here the CDR3 reads CASSQALISGNTIYF. The CDR3 nucleotides read TGCGCCAGCAGCCAAGCCCTAATCTCTGGAAACACCATATATTTT.

The chain uses TRBV19 and TRBJ1-4, with 8 bases lining up with TRBD1. This CDR3 is built from 13 residues. Looked up from germline, CDR1 is LNHDA and CDR2 is SQIVND (reference sequence). J lost 8 bases, V lost 9 bases, and 8 bases had no gene match. CDR3 DNA sequence: TGTGCCAGGAACAGGGGGGCGGAAGAAAAACTGTTTTTT. This translates into CARNRGAEEKLFF.

The chain combines TRBV19 with TRBJ2-7, with D possibly matching TRBD2 (6 bases). The V gene's germline CDR1 is LNHDA and CDR2 SQIVND (reference sequence). V was trimmed by 5 bases and J by 4 bases, leaving 12 bases between them. The CDR3 has 13 residues. The CDR3 region has the DNA TGTGCCAGTAGTCTGGCAGGGAGGTACGAGCAGTACTTC. Its translation is CASSLAGRYEQYF.

In this sample, this clone turned up a few times. J is TRBJ2-7 and V is TRBV11-2, with D possibly matching TRBD2 (6 bases). V was pared by 10 bases and J by 3 bases, with 16 bases between. The germline V gene encodes CDR1 SGHAT and CDR2 FQNNGV. The CDR3 runs to 13 residues. The CDR3 sequence is CATVGGNFYEQYF. CDR3 DNA sequence: TGTGCCACCGTGGGAGGTAATTTCTACGAGCAGTACTTC.

This clone was recorded a few times. V is TRBV19 and J is TRBJ1-3; D is uncertain. V lost 11 bases and J lost 0, with 14 bases in between. This CDR3 contains 14 residues. From germline, CDR1 is LNHDA and CDR2 SQIVND (reference sequence). The CDR3 nucleotides are TGTGCCGGCTTGCGGTTTCTCTCTGGAAACACCATATATTTT. Translation: CAGLRFLSGNTIYF.

The V call is TRBV5-1, the J call TRBJ2-5; maybe TRBD1 (5 bases). V was pared by 0 bases and J by 5 bases, with 17 bases between. Germline CDR1 is SGHRS and CDR2 is YFSETQ. The CDR3 runs to 16 residues. DNA for the CDR3: TGCGCCAGCAGCTTGGGATCCACAGGACACGGGGAGACCCAGTACTTC. The encoded protein is CASSLGSTGHGETQYF.

V usage is TRBV19 and J usage is TRBJ1-3; TRBD1 matches at 7 bases. The CDR3 extends over 16 amino acids. Germline CDR1 is LNHDA and CDR2 is SQIVND (reference sequence). The ends lost 5 bases at V and 0 bases at J; junction bases unmatched: 7. CDR3 loop: CASSLGQAISGNTIYF. The CDR3, as DNA: TGTGCCAGTAGTCTTGGACAGGCAATCTCTGGAAACACCATATATTTT.

The genes are TRBV6-5 and TRBJ2-7, with a possible D match to TRBD1 (6 bases). The CDR3 is made up of 13 amino acids. Trimming stripped 5 bases from V and 5 bases from J, with 13 bases between. CDR1 is MNHEY and CDR2 is SVGAGI in the germline V gene. Here the CDR3 DNA reads TGTGCCAGCAGTAAAACAGGGTTCCACGAGCAGTACTTC. This gives the protein CASSKTGFHEQYF.

This clone was detected only once. V gene TRBV6-1 combines with J gene TRBJ2-5; 9 bases agree with TRBD1. CDR1 and CDR2 from the germline V gene are MNHNS and SASEGT. The CDR3 sequence is 17 residues long. Unmatched junction bases numbered 14, after V lost 4 bases and J lost 5 bases. The CDR3 reads CASSVVGTGQGGETQYF. CDR3 DNA: TGTGCCAGCAGTGTCGTGGGGACAGGGCAGGGAGGTGAGACCCAGTACTTC.

The rearrangement uses TRBV12-3 or TRBV12-4 and TRBJ2-7; D is perhaps TRBD2 (5 bases). This CDR3 comprises 13 residues. The germline V and J ends were trimmed by 4 bases and 5 bases, with 12 bases remaining between them. The CDR3 DNA is TGTGCCAGCAGTTATCTTCGGGGTAACGAGCAGTACTTC. It translates to CASSYLRGNEQYF.

The chain is built from TRBV11-2 and TRBJ1-5, with 10 bases aligning to TRBD1. V lost 5 bases and J lost 5; bases outside the gene matches: 9. CDR1 and CDR2 from the germline V gene are SGHAT and FQNNGV. CDR3 length: 16 residues. The CDR3 bases are TGTGCCAGCAGCCAAGGGTCGGGACAGGGGCATCAGCCCCAGCATTTT. It is translated as CASSQGSGQGHQPQHF.